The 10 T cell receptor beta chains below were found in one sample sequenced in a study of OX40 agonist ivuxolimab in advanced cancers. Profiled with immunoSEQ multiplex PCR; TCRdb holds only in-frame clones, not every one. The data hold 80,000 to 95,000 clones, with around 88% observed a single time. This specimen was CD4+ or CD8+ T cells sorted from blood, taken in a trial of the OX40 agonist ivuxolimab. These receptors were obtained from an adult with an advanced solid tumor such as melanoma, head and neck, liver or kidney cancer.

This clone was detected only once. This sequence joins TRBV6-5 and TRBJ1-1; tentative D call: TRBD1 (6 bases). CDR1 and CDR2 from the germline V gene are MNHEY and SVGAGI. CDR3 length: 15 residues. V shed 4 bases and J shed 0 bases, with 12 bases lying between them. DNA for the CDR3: TGTGCCAGCAGTTGGACAGAGCGCCTGAACACTGAAGCTTTCTTT. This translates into CASSWTERLNTEAFF.

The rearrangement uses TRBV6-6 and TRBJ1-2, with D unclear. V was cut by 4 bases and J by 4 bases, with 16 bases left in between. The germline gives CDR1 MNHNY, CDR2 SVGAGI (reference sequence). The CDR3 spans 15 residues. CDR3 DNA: TGTGCCAGCAGTTCTGAGGGAGAGCCAGGCTATGGCTACACCTTC. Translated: CASSSEGEPGYGYTF.

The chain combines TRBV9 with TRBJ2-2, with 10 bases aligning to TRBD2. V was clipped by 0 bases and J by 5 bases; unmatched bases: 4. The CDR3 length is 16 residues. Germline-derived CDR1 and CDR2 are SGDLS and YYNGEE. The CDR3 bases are TGTGCCAGCAGCGTAGTCGGGACTAGCGAGACCGGGGAGCTGTTTTTT. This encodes CASSVVGTSETGELFF.

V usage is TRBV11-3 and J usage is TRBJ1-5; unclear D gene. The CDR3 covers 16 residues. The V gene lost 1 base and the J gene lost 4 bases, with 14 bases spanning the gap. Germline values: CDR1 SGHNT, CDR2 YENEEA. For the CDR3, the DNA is TGTGCCAGCAGCTTAGTCAACACCGCGGGGAATCAGCCCCAGCATTTT. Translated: CASSLVNTAGNQPQHF.

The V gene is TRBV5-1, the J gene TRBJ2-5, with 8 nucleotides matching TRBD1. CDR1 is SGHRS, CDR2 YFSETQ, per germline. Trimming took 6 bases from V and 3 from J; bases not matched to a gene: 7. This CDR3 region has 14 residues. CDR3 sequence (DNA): TGCGCCAGCACCGTCCGGGACAGGAAAGAGACCCAGTACTTC. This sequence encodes CASTVRDRKETQYF.

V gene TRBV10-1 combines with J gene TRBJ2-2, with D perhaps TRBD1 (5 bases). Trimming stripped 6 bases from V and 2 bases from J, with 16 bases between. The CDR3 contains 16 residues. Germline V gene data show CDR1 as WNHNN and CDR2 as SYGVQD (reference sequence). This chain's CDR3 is CASSQARTTNTGELFF. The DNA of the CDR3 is TGCGCCAGCAGCCAAGCACGGACAACTAACACCGGGGAGCTGTTTTTT.

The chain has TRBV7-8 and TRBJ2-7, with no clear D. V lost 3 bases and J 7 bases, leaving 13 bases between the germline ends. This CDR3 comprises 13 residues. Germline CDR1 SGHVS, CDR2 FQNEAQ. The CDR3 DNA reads TGTGCCAGCAGCTTTACACAAGGAAATGAGCAGTACTTC. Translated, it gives CASSFTQGNEQYF. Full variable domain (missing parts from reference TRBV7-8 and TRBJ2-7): GAGVSQSPRYKVAKRGQDVALRCDPISGHVSLFWYQQALGQGPEFLTYFQNEAQLDKSGLPSDRFFAERPEGSVSTLKIQRTQQEDSAVYLCASSFTQGNEQYFGPGTRLTVT.

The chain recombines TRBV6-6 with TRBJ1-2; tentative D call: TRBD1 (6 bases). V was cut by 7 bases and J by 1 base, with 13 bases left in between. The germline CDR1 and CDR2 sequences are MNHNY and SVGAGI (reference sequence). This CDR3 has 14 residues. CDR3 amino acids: CASNVGQFNYGYTF. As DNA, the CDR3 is TGTGCCAGCAACGTGGGACAATTTAACTATGGCTACACCTTC.

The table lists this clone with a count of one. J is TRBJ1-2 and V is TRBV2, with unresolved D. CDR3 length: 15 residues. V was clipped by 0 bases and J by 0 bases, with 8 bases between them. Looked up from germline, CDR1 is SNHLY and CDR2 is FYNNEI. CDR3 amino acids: CASSEAKGTNYGYTF. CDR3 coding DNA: TGTGCCAGCAGTGAAGCGAAGGGAACTAACTATGGCTACACCTTC. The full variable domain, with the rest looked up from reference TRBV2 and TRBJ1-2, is EPEVTQTPSHQVTQMGQEVILRCVPISNHLYFYWYRQILGQKVEFLVSFYNNEISEKSEIFDDQFSVERPDGSNFTLKIRSTKLEDSAMYFCASSEAKGTNYGYTFGSGTRLTVV.

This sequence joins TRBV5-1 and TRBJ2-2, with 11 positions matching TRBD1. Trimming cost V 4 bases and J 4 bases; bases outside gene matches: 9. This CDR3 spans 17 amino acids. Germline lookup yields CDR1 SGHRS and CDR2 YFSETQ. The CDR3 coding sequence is TGCGCCAGCAGCCTAACAACCGGGACAGGGGGCACCGGGGAGCTGTTTTTT. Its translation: CASSLTTGTGGTGELFF.